Listed here are 32 T cell receptor beta chains from one sample, sequenced in a study of blood T cell repertoires in COVID-19. Assay: immunoSEQ multiplex PCR; the TCRdb copy retains only in-frame clones and omits some. This repertoire shows some 70,000 clones, around nine tenths found once; its top ten account for 6.6%. The sample was peripheral blood. The origin of the receptors is a man in his forties or fifties with active COVID-19.

The CDR3 is CASRGLAEETQYF. CDR3 DNA: TGTGCCAGCAGGGGGCTGGCGGAAGAGACCCAGTACTTC. The V and J genes are TRBV4-2 and TRBJ2-5, with a weak D call TRBD1 (5 bases). Germline values: CDR1 LGHNA, CDR2 YNFKEQ. Trimming removed 6 bases at V and 3 bases at J, with 11 bases between. This CDR3 has 13 amino acids.

This clone has only one observation. The V and J genes are TRBV3-1 (or the pseudogene TRBV3-2) and TRBJ2-2; 12 nucleotides line up with TRBD2. Trimming cost V 3 bases and J 4 bases; bases outside gene matches: 6. This CDR3 has 17 residues. In germline, CDR1 is LGHDT, CDR2 YNNKEL (reference sequence). The CDR3 sequence is CASSHRRTSGTTGELFF. CDR3 sequence (DNA): TGTGCCAGCAGCCATAGGCGGACTAGCGGGACCACCGGGGAGCTGTTTTTT.

In the case of this clone: Other DNA sequences of this sample code for an identical CDR3. The chain carries TRBV7-9 and TRBJ1-1, with TRBD1 as a possible D gene (6 bases). The CDR3 runs to 14 residues. CDR1 and CDR2 (germline): SEHNR, FQNEAQ (reference sequence). V gave up 5 bases and J gave up 4 bases, with 14 bases separating them. The CDR3 sequence: CASSQQGTGTEAFF. CDR3 bases: TGTGCCAGCAGCCAGCAGGGGACCGGCACTGAAGCTTTCTTT. The full variable domain, completed using reference TRBV7-9 and TRBJ1-1, is DTGVSQNPRHKITKRGQNVTFRCDPISEHNRLYWYRQTLGQGPEFLTYFQNEAQLEKSRLLSDRFSAERPKGSFSTLEIQRTEQGDSAMYLCASSQQGTGTEAFFGQGTRLTVV.

This clone was seen a handful of times. The CDR3, as DNA: TGTGCCTTGGGACAGGGAAGTTATTCACCCCTCCACTTT. Its translation is CALGQGSYSPLHF. The V gene is TRBV30, the J gene TRBJ1-6; the match to TRBD1 covers 9 bases. The CDR3 is 13 residues long. In germline, CDR1 is GTSNPN, CDR2 SVGIG (reference sequence). V was clipped by 7 bases and J by 8 bases; unmatched bases: 6.

The V gene is TRBV3-1 (or the pseudogene TRBV3-2), the J gene TRBJ1-2; unclear D gene. Between the trimmed V and J ends, which lost 1 base and 8 bases, there was a span of 8 bases. The germline CDR1 and CDR2 sequences are LGHDT and YNNKEL (reference sequence). This CDR3 spans 12 amino acids. CDR3: CASSQGGQGYTF. CDR3 DNA sequence: TGTGCCAGCAGCCAAGGAGGTCAAGGCTACACCTTC.

The CDR3 is CASSLTNPRAGGTNTEAFF. The CDR3 region has the DNA TGTGCCAGCAGTTTAACCAACCCTCGGGCGGGGGGGACGAACACTGAAGCTTTCTTT. The rearrangement joins TRBV28 to TRBJ1-1, with D maybe TRBD1 (5 bases). Trimming shortened V by 2 bases and J by 1 base, and 23 bases separated the two germline ends. The CDR3 runs 19 residues. Germline values: CDR1 MDHEN, CDR2 SYDVKM.

The chain combines TRBV7-2 with TRBJ2-3, with TRBD2 matching 8 bases. This CDR3 is built from 15 residues. The V and J ends lost 4 bases and 0 bases, in that order; junction bases with no gene match: 3. CDR1 and CDR2 from the germline V gene are SGHTA and FQGNSA. This CDR3 is CASSYGRASTDTQYF. CDR3 nucleotides: TGTGCCAGCAGCTACGGGAGGGCAAGCACAGATACGCAGTATTTT.

The chain couples TRBV24-1 to TRBJ1-6, with D maybe TRBD1 (6 bases). Germline V CDR1 and CDR2: KGHDR, SFDVKD. The ends were cut back, 1 base at V and 5 bases at J, with 32 bases in the middle. This CDR3 is 23 amino acids long. CDR3 sequence (DNA): TGTGCCACCAGTGATTTAATATGGGGACGGACAGTGGGGAGTGAAGCGGATAATTCACCCCTCCACTTT. It is translated as CATSDLIWGRTVGSEADNSPLHF.

This clone was counted a few times. The chain employs TRBV14 and TRBJ2-7; unclear D gene. The length of the CDR3 is 13 residues. Germline values: CDR1 SGHDN, CDR2 FVKESK. Trimming shortened V by 4 bases and J by 6 bases, and 13 bases separated the two germline ends. CDR3 amino acids: CASSLFVESEQYF. CDR3 coding DNA: TGTGCCAGCAGCCTCTTTGTGGAGTCCGAGCAGTACTTC.

The chain employs TRBV12-3 or TRBV12-4 and TRBJ1-3, with 8 bases fitting TRBD1. This CDR3 has 13 residues. V was clipped by 7 bases and J by 3 bases; unmatched bases: 2. The chain's CDR3 is CASNDRGGNTIYF. CDR3 nucleotide sequence: TGTGCCAGCAACGACAGGGGTGGAAACACCATATATTTT.

V and J are TRBV12-3 or TRBV12-4 and TRBJ1-2; a possible D gene is TRBD1 (5 bases). The CDR3 extends over 11 amino acids. V lost 5 bases, J lost 8 bases, and 9 bases lay in between. The CDR3 is CASSPQGGYTF. The CDR3 DNA sequence: TGTGCCAGCAGTCCCCAGGGAGGCTACACCTTC.

The chain carries TRBV7-8 and TRBJ1-2, with 9 bases lining up with TRBD1. The CDR3 covers 16 residues. Trimming removed 1 base from V and 1 base from J; junction bases left unmatched: 4. Germline values: CDR1 SGHVS, CDR2 FQNEAQ. CDR3 nucleotide sequence: TGTGCCAGCAGCTTAGAGGGACAGGGCCTTAACTATGGCTACACCTTC. It encodes CASSLEGQGLNYGYTF.

CDR3 nucleotide sequence: TGTGCCACCAGCGAAACCGGGACTAGCGGGGACAATGAGCAGTTCTTC. Residues: CATSETGTSGDNEQFF. The chain recombines TRBV24-1 with TRBJ2-1; 13 nucleotides align to TRBD2. This CDR3 region has 16 residues. CDR1 and CDR2 (germline): KGHDR, SFDVKD. V was clipped by 7 bases and J by 5 bases; unmatched bases: 7.

J is TRBJ2-2 and V is TRBV24-1; D uncertain. Germline CDR1 and CDR2: KGHDR and SFDVKD. The V gene lost 4 bases and the J gene lost 3 bases, with 8 bases spanning the gap. The CDR3 covers 14 residues. This chain's CDR3 is CATSEPLDTGELFF. CDR3 DNA: TGTGCCACCAGTGAGCCCTTAGACACCGGGGAGCTGTTTTTT.

This chain connects TRBV6-5 to TRBJ1-1; possibly TRBD1 for D (5 bases). The CDR3 loop spans 14 amino acids. Trimming removed 7 bases at V and 4 bases at J, with 16 bases between. Per the germline V gene, CDR1 is MNHEY and CDR2 is SVGAGI. In DNA, the CDR3 is TGTGCCAGCATTATGGGGGGATGGAGCACTGAAGCTTTCTTT. It encodes CASIMGGWSTEAFF.

Written as DNA, the CDR3 is TGTGCCAGCAGCTTTAGCGGGATAAAATACAATGAGCAGTTCTTC. It is translated as CASSFSGIKYNEQFF. The chain couples TRBV7-2 to TRBJ2-1; 8 bases are a match to TRBD2. The CDR3 length is 15 residues. J lost 4 bases, V lost 3 bases, and 5 bases had no gene match. The germline V gene encodes CDR1 SGHTA and CDR2 FQGNSA.

V is TRBV7-2 and J is TRBJ2-3, with TRBD1 matching 7 bases. Germline V CDR1 and CDR2: SGHTA, FQGNSA. The CDR3 runs to 14 residues. Trimming at V came to 5 bases and at J to 6 bases, leaving 8 bases not matched to a gene. The CDR3 sequence is CASSKDRAQDTQYF. CDR3 nucleotide sequence: TGTGCCAGCAGCAAAGACAGGGCTCAGGATACGCAGTATTTT.

V usage is TRBV4-3 and J usage is TRBJ1-3; the D gene is possibly TRBD1 (6 bases). V was clipped by 0 bases and J by 4 bases, with 10 bases between them. CDR1 is LGHNA and CDR2 is YSLEER in the germline V gene. CDR3 size: 15 residues. The CDR3 is CASSQDEGEGNTIYF. The CDR3 nucleotides are TGCGCCAGCAGCCAAGATGAGGGGGAGGGAAACACCATATATTTT.

In its sample, this clone was seen a few times. The CDR3, as DNA: TGTGCCAGCAGTGAAGCGCCTACGCAGCCCCAGCATTTT. This encodes CASSEAPTQPQHF. The chain links TRBV6-1 to TRBJ1-5, with unresolved D. The CDR3 runs to 13 residues. Germline V gene sequence: CDR1 MNHNS, CDR2 SASEGT. V shed 0 bases and J shed 7 bases, with 7 bases lying between them.

The rearrangement joins TRBV21-1 to TRBJ2-3; the table's D call of TRBD2 was not tested on the DNA. TRBV21-1 is marked as a pseudogene. This CDR3 is 20 amino acids long. CDR3 region: CASSKVEKTSGRVDTDTQYF. The CDR3 nucleotides are TGTGCCAGCAGCAAGGTAGAAAAAACTAGCGGGAGGGTAGACACAGATACGCAGTATTTT.

This clone was detected once. The chain employs TRBV27 and TRBJ1-5, with 7 bases aligning to TRBD1. V trimming: 5 bases; J trimming: 7 bases; junction bases outside the gene matches: 11. Germline V gives CDR1 MNHEY, CDR2 SMNVEV (reference sequence). There are 15 residues in the CDR3. The CDR3 spells CASSLVKGASQPQHF. CDR3 in DNA: TGTGCCAGCAGTCTGGTTAAGGGGGCCTCGCAGCCCCAGCATTTT.

The V and J genes are TRBV7-2 and TRBJ1-2; TRBD1 matches at 10 bases. Trimming cost V 2 bases and J 6 bases; bases outside gene matches: 9. The CDR3 loop spans 16 amino acids. Germline V gene data show CDR1 as SGHTA and CDR2 as FQGNSA. CDR3 residues: CASSLRGGDRGDGYTF. The CDR3 nucleotides are TGTGCCAGCAGCTTAAGGGGCGGGGACAGGGGTGATGGCTACACCTTC.

J is TRBJ1-5 and V is TRBV13; no firm D call. CDR1 PRHDT and CDR2 FYEKMQ come from the germline V gene (reference sequence). The CDR3 runs 12 residues. The V gene lost 2 bases and the J gene lost 4 bases, with 3 bases spanning the gap. The DNA for the CDR3 is TGTGCCAGCAGCTTACTGAATCAGCCCCAGCATTTT. Its protein product is CASSLLNQPQHF.

This rearrangement joins TRBV5-5 to TRBJ2-1, with D unresolved. The CDR3 length is 15 residues. Germline CDR1 is SGHKS and CDR2 is YYEKEE (reference sequence). V shed 0 bases and J shed 1 base, with 8 bases lying between them. CDR3: CASSLGAGSYNEQFF. The CDR3 coding sequence is TGTGCCAGCAGCTTGGGAGCAGGATCCTACAATGAGCAGTTCTTC.

The V call is TRBV5-1, the J call TRBJ2-7; D possibly corresponds to TRBD1 (5 bases). In germline, CDR1 is SGHRS, CDR2 YFSETQ. V lost 0 bases and J lost 0, with 7 bases in between. The CDR3 has 14 amino acids. The DNA for the CDR3 is TGCGCCAGCAGCTTGGGACAGAGCTCCTACGAGCAGTACTTC. This encodes CASSLGQSSYEQYF.

V and J are TRBV27 and TRBJ2-5, with 10 positions matching TRBD2. Per germline, CDR1 MNHEY and CDR2 SMNVEV (reference sequence). The CDR3 runs to 15 residues. V was clipped by 3 bases and J by 3 bases; unmatched bases: 4. Here the CDR3 DNA reads TGTGCCAGCAGTTTCAGGACTAGCGGAAAAGAGACCCAGTACTTC. It translates to CASSFRTSGKETQYF.

The chain recombines TRBV7-2 with TRBJ1-2; maybe TRBD1 (6 bases). The germline V gene encodes CDR1 SGHTA and CDR2 FQGNSA. V lost 5 bases and J 4 bases, leaving 14 bases between the germline ends. The CDR3 is 14 amino acids. Here the CDR3 reads CASSASRTAYGYTF. DNA for the CDR3: TGTGCCAGCAGCGCTTCTCGGACAGCCTATGGCTACACCTTC. The complete variable domain, with remaining parts taken from reference TRBV7-2 and TRBJ1-2, reads GAGVSQSPSNKVTEKGKDVELRCDPISGHTALYWYRQSLGQGLEFLIYFQGNSAPDKSGLPSDRFSAERTGGSVSTLTIQRTQQEDSAVYLCASSASRTAYGYTFGSGTRLTVV.

The chain joins TRBV21-1 to TRBJ2-7; the table assigns TRBD1, which was not confirmed against the DNA. TRBV21-1 has pseudogene status. The CDR3 covers 16 residues. Here the CDR3 reads CASSTGDRGSSYEQYF. Here the CDR3 DNA reads TGTGCCAGCAGCACAGGGGACAGGGGGAGCTCCTACGAGCAGTACTTC.

CDR3 loop: CASSLGGSGANVLTF. CDR3 bases: TGTGCCAGCAGCTTGGGGGGCTCTGGGGCCAACGTCCTGACTTTC. V usage is TRBV7-2 and J usage is TRBJ2-6, with TRBD2 as a possible D gene (6 bases). Germline CDR1 SGHTA, CDR2 FQGNSA. The CDR3 consists of 15 residues. The germline V and J ends were trimmed by 3 bases and 0 bases, with 6 bases remaining between them.

This chain joins TRBV5-6 and TRBJ2-1; TRBD1 agrees at 7 bases. The CDR3 has 15 residues. V shed 5 bases, J shed 6 bases, and the junction held 11 bases outside the gene matches. CDR1 is SGHDT and CDR2 is YYEEEE in the germline V gene. CDR3 region: CASSRTGEGFNEQFF. The CDR3 region has the DNA TGTGCCAGCAGTCGGACAGGCGAGGGATTCAATGAGCAGTTCTTC.

J is TRBJ2-7 and V is TRBV18; 9 bases align to TRBD2. This CDR3 contains 15 residues. The germline gives CDR1 KGHSH, CDR2 LQKENI. Trimming removed 6 bases from V and 0 bases from J; junction bases left unmatched: 6. The CDR3 DNA reads TGTGCCAGCTCTCCCAGCGGGGGGCTCTCCTACGAGCAGTACTTC. It specifies CASSPSGGLSYEQYF.

The CDR3 bases are TGTGCCAGCAGCCAAGGACACGACAGAAACACTGAAGCTTTCTTT. As protein: CASSQGHDRNTEAFF. J is TRBJ1-1 and V is TRBV7-3; D might be TRBD1 (5 bases). Deletions cut 5 bases from V and 2 bases from J, with 15 bases between. The CDR3 is 15 amino acids. In germline, CDR1 is SGHTA, CDR2 FQGTGA.